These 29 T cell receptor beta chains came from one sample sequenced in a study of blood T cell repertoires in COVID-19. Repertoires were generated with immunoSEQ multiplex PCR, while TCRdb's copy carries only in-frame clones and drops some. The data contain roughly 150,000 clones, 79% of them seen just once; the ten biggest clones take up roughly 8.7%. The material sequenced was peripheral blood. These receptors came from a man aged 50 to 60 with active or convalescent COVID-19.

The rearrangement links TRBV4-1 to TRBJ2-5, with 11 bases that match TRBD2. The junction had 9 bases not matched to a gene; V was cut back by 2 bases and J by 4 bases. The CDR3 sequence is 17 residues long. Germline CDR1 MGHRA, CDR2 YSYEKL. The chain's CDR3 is CASSQPVSGRARETQYF. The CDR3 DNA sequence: TGCGCCAGCAGCCAACCGGTTAGCGGGAGGGCCAGAGAGACCCAGTACTTC.

CDR3 nucleotides: TGTGCCAGCCTAACTCCAGGGGGCGGGAACACTGAAGCTTTCTTT. Its translation is CASLTPGGGNTEAFF. The chain combines TRBV28 with TRBJ1-1, with TRBD1 matching over 8 bases. Germline CDR1 reads MDHEN; CDR2 reads SYDVKM. V lost 8 bases, J lost 1 base, and 9 bases stayed unmatched. The CDR3 has 15 amino acids.

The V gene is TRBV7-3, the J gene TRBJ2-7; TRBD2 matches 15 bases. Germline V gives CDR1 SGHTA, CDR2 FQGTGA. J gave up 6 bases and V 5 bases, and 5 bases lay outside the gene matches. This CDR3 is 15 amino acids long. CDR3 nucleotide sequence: TGTGCCAGCAGCGCCGGACTAGCGGGAGGGAGCGAGCAGTACTTC. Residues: CASSAGLAGGSEQYF.

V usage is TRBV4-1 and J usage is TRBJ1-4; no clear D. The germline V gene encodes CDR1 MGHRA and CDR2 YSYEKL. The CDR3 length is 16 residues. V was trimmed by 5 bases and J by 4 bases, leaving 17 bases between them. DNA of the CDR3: TGCGCCAGCAGCTCCCATTCGGGTACCCTTAATGAAAAACTGTTTTTT. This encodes CASSSHSGTLNEKLFF.

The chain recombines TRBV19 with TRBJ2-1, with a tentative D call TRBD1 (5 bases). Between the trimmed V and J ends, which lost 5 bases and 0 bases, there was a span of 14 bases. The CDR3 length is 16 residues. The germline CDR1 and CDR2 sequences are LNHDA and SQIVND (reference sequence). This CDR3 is CASSVQGESSYNEQFF. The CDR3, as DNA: TGTGCCAGTAGTGTCCAGGGTGAAAGCTCCTACAATGAGCAGTTCTTC.

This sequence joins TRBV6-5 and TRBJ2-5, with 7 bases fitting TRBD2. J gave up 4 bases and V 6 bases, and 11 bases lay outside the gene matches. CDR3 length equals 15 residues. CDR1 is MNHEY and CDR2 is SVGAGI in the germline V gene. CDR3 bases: TGTGCCAGCAGGCCCCGAGACTGGGAGGGAGAGACCCAGTACTTC. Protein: CASRPRDWEGETQYF.

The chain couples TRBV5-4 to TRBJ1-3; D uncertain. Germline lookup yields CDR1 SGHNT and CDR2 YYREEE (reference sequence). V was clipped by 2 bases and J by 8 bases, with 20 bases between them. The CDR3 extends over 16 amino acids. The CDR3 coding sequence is TGTGCCAGCAGCTTAGGTGGCTGGGGTGTGAGGGACACCATATATTTT. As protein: CASSLGGWGVRDTIYF.

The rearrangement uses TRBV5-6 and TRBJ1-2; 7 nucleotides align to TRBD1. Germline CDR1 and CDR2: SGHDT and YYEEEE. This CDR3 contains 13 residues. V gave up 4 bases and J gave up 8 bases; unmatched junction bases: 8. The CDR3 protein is CASSRGQLMGYTF. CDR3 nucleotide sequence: TGTGCCAGCAGCCGGGGACAGTTGATGGGCTACACCTTC. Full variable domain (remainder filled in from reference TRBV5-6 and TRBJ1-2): DAGVTQSPTHLIKTRGQQVTLRCSPKSGHDTVSWYQQALGQGPQFIFQYYEEEERQRGNFPDRFSGHQFPNYSSELNVNALLLGDSALYLCASSRGQLMGYTFGSGTRLTVV.

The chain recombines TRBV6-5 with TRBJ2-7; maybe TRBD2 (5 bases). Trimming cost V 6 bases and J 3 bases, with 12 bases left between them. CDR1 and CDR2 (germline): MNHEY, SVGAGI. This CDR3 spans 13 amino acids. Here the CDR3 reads CASSFTADYEQYF. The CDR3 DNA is TGTGCCAGCAGCTTCACAGCGGACTACGAGCAGTACTTC.

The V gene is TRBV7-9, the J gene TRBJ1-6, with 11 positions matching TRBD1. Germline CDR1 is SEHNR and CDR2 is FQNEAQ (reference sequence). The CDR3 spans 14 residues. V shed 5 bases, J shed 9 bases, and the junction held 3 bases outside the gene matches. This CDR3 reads CASSPDRGLSPLHF. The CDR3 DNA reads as TGTGCCAGCAGCCCGGACAGGGGGCTTTCACCCCTCCACTTT.

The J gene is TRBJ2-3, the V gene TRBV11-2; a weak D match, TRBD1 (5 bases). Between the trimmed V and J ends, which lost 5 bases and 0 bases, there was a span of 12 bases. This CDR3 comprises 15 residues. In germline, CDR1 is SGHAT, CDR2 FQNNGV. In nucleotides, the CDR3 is TGTGCCAGCAGCATCGGACAACTCAGCACAGATACGCAGTATTTT. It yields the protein CASSIGQLSTDTQYF.

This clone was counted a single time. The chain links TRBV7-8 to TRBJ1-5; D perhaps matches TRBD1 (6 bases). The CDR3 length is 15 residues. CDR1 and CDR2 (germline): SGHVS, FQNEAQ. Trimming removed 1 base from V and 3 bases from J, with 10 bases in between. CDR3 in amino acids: CASSLVTGINQPQHF. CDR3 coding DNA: TGTGCCAGCAGCTTAGTAACAGGGATCAATCAGCCCCAGCATTTT.

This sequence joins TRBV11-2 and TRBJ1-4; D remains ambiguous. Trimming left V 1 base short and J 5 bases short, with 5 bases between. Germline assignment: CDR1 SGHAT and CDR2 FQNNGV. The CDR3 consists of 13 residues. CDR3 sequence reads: CASSLGPNEKLFF. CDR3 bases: TGTGCCAGCAGCTTAGGGCCCAATGAAAAACTGTTTTTT.

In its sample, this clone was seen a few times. CDR3 loop: CASSSELAGLITDTQYF. For the CDR3, the DNA is TGTGCCAGCAGTTCAGAACTAGCGGGTCTTATCACAGATACGCAGTATTTT. The chain employs TRBV28 and TRBJ2-3; the match to TRBD2 covers 9 bases. The V segment lost 4 bases and the J segment 2 bases; nucleotides outside the gene matches: 10. This CDR3 is 17 amino acids long. The germline CDR1 and CDR2 sequences are MDHEN and SYDVKM. Drawing the rest from reference TRBV28 and TRBJ2-3, the complete variable domain is DVKVTQSSRYLVKRTGEKVFLECVQDMDHENMFWYRQDPGLGLRLIYFSYDVKMKEKGDIPEGYSVSREKKERFSLILESASTNQTSMYLCASSSELAGLITDTQYFGPGTRLTVL.

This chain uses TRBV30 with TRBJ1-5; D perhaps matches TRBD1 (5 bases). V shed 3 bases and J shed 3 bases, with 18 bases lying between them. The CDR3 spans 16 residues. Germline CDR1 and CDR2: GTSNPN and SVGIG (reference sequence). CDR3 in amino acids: CAWRRRGAGPNQPQHF. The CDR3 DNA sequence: TGTGCCTGGAGGCGGAGGGGCGCAGGCCCCAATCAGCCCCAGCATTTT.

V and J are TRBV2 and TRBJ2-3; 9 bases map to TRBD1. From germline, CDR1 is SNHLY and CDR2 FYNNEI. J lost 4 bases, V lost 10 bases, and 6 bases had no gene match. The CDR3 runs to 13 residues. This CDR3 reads CAIRGQGPDTQYF. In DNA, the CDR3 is TGTGCCATCAGGGGACAGGGCCCAGATACGCAGTATTTT. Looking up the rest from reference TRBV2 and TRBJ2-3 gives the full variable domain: EPEVTQTPSHQVTQMGQEVILRCVPISNHLYFYWYRQILGQKVEFLVSFYNNEISEKSEIFDDQFSVERPDGSNFTLKIRSTKLEDSAMYFCAIRGQGPDTQYFGPGTRLTVL.

This chain's CDR3 is CATSRARSSYNEQFF. The CDR3 bases are TGTGCCACCAGCAGAGCCCGGTCCTCCTACAATGAGCAGTTCTTC. The genes are TRBV15 and TRBJ2-1; no definite D call. Trimming shortened V by 1 base and J by 0 bases, and 7 bases separated the two germline ends. Germline loops: CDR1 LNHNV, CDR2 YYDKDF (reference sequence). The CDR3 length is 15 residues.

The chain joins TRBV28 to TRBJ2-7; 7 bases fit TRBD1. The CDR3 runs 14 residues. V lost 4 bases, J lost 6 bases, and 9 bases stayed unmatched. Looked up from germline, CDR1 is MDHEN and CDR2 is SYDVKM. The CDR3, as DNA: TGTGCCAGCAGTTCATTGACAGGGTTCTCCGAGCAGTACTTC. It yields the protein CASSSLTGFSEQYF.

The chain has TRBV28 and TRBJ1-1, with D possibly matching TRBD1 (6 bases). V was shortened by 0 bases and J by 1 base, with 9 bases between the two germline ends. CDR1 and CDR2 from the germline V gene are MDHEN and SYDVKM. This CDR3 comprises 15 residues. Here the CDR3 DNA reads TGTGCCAGCAGTTTATGGGGGGCCCCGAACACTGAAGCTTTCTTT. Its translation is CASSLWGAPNTEAFF.

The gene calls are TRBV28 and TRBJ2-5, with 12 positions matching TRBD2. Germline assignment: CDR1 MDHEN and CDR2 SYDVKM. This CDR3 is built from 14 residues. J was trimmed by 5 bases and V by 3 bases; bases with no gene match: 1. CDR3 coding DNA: TGTGCCAGCAGTTTCGGGACTAGCGGGGAGACCCAGTACTTC. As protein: CASSFGTSGETQYF. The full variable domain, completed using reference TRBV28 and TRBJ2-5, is DVKVTQSSRYLVKRTGEKVFLECVQDMDHENMFWYRQDPGLGLRLIYFSYDVKMKEKGDIPEGYSVSREKKERFSLILESASTNQTSMYLCASSFGTSGETQYFGPGTRLLVL.

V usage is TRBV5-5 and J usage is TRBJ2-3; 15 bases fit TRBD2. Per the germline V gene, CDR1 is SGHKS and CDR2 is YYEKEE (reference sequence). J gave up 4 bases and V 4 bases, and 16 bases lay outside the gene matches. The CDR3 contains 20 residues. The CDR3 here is CASSAPGLAGGSRGSDTQYF. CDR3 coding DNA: TGTGCCAGCAGCGCCCCGGGACTAGCGGGAGGATCAAGGGGCTCAGATACGCAGTATTTT.

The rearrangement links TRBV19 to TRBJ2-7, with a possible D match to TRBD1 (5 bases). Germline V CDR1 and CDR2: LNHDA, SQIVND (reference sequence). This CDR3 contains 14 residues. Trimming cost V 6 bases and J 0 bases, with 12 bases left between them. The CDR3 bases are TGTGCCAGTAGCCTGAGACAGAGCTCCTACGAGCAGTACTTC. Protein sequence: CASSLRQSSYEQYF.

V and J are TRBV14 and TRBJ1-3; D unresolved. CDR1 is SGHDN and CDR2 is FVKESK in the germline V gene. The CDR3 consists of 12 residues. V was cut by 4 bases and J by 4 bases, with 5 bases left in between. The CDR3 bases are TGTGCCAGCAGCCCTACCGGAAACACCATATATTTT. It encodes CASSPTGNTIYF.

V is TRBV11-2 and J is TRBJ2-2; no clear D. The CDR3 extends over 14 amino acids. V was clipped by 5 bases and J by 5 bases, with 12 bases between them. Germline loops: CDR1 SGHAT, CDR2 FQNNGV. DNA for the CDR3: TGTGCCAGCAGCACCCTCAAGAGTACCGGGGAGCTGTTTTTT. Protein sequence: CASSTLKSTGELFF.

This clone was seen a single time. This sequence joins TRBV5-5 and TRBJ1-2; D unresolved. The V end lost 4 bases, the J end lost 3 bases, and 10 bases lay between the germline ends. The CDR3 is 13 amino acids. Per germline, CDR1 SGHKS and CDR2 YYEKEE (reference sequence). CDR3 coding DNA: TGTGCCAGCAGCATGGACGGAGACTATGGCTACACCTTC. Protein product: CASSMDGDYGYTF.

CDR3 coding DNA: TGTGCCAGCAGTGAATATTTGCAGGGCTCTGGGGCCAACGTCCTGACTTTC. It specifies CASSEYLQGSGANVLTF. The V gene is TRBV6-1, the J gene TRBJ2-6; tentative D call: TRBD1 (5 bases). The V and J ends lost 2 bases and 0 bases respectively, with 11 bases between them. CDR1 is MNHNS and CDR2 is SASEGT in the germline V gene. The CDR3 consists of 17 residues.

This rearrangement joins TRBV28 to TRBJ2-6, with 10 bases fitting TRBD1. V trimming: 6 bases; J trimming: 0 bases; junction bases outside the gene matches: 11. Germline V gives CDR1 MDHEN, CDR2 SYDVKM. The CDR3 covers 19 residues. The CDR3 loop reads CASRPPPGQGTSGANVLTF. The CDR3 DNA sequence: TGTGCCAGCAGGCCTCCTCCGGGACAGGGGACCTCTGGGGCCAACGTCCTGACTTTC.

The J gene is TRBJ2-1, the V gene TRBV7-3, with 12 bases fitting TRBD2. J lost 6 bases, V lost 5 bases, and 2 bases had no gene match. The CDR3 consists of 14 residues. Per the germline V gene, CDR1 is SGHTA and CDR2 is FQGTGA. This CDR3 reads CASSTSGRTNEQFF. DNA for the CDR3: TGTGCCAGCAGCACTAGCGGGAGGACCAATGAGCAGTTCTTC.

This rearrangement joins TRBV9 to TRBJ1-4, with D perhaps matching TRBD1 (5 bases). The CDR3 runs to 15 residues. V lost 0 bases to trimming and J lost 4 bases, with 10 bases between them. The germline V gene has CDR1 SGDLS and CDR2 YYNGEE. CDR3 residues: CASSVEGSFNEKLFF. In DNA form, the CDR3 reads TGTGCCAGCAGCGTAGAGGGGTCCTTTAATGAAAAACTGTTTTTT.